A single sample gave rise to the 26 T cell receptor beta chains below, sequenced in a study of blood T cell repertoires in COVID-19. This table comes from immunoSEQ multiplex PCR, and its TCRdb copy is limited to in-frame clones, with some not included. This table holds about 170,000 clones, around 83% found once. Sequenced input: peripheral blood. The receptors stem from a woman aged 70 to 79 who had recovered from COVID-19.

J is TRBJ2-7 and V is TRBV6-5; 9 bases agree with TRBD2. The CDR3 extends over 13 amino acids. The V and J ends lost 10 bases and 2 bases, in that order; junction bases with no gene match: 6. In germline, CDR1 is MNHEY, CDR2 SVGAGI. This chain's CDR3 is CATVLAGTYEQYF. The CDR3 DNA is TGTGCCACCGTGCTAGCGGGAACCTACGAGCAGTACTTC.

This clone is a singleton in its sample. This chain uses TRBV5-6 with TRBJ1-1; D may be TRBD1 (6 bases). CDR1 SGHDT and CDR2 YYEEEE come from the germline V gene. This CDR3 is built from 14 residues. The V and J ends lost 1 base and 5 bases respectively, with 12 bases between them. This chain's CDR3 is CASSLRTRGTEAFF. CDR3 bases: TGTGCCAGCAGCTTGCGTACTAGGGGGACTGAAGCTTTCTTT.

This clone occurred once. This chain connects TRBV13 to TRBJ1-2; D uncertain. Trimming took 5 bases from V and 4 from J, leaving 8 bases between them. The CDR3 has 12 residues. The germline CDR1 and CDR2 sequences are PRHDT and FYEKMQ (reference sequence). This CDR3 is CASSAGFYGYTF. The CDR3 DNA reads as TGTGCCAGCAGCGCCGGGTTCTATGGCTACACCTTC.

The V and J genes are TRBV6-2 or TRBV6-3 and TRBJ2-1; TRBD2 might be the D (5 bases). Between the trimmed V and J ends, which lost 6 bases and 9 bases, there was a span of 9 bases. The CDR3 totals 11 residues. CDR1 and CDR2 from the germline V gene are MNHEY and SVGEGT. CDR3 in amino acids: CASSPRGEQFF. CDR3 nucleotide sequence: TGTGCCAGCAGCCCCCGGGGTGAGCAGTTCTTC.

The CDR3 nucleotides are TGTGCCAGCAGCCCAGGGAACGAGCAGTACTTC. This translates into CASSPGNEQYF. The chain couples TRBV9 to TRBJ2-7; the D gene is possibly TRBD1 (5 bases). The CDR3 consists of 11 residues. The V end was cut by 4 bases, the J end by 5 bases, with 7 bases between. Germline V gene lookup returns CDR1 SGDLS and CDR2 YYNGEE.

The chain uses TRBV20-1 and TRBJ2-1; D gene ambiguous. V lost 3 bases and J 1 base, leaving 10 bases between the germline ends. Germline V lookup: CDR1 DFQATT, CDR2 SNEGSKA (reference sequence). There are 14 residues in the CDR3. The CDR3 region has the DNA TGCAGTGCTAGTCTGCTCCAGTCCTACAATGAGCAGTTCTTC. It translates to CSASLLQSYNEQFF.

The CDR3 sequence: CASSLGAGPTDTQYF. The CDR3, as DNA: TGTGCCAGCAGCTTAGGAGCGGGGCCCACAGATACGCAGTATTTT. The chain employs TRBV7-2 and TRBJ2-3; 7 positions agree with TRBD2. Losses at the gene ends were 1 base for V and 2 bases for J; bases not matched to a gene: 3. The germline V gene has CDR1 SGHTA and CDR2 FQGNSA. This CDR3 has 15 residues.

The gene calls are TRBV7-3 and TRBJ1-2, with D perhaps matching TRBD1 (6 bases). The CDR3 contains 12 residues. V was pared by 5 bases and J by 8 bases, with 12 bases between. Per germline, CDR1 SGHTA and CDR2 FQGTGA. DNA for the CDR3: TGTGCCAGCAGCCCCGGGGGGGGCGGCTACACCTTC. Its protein is CASSPGGGGYTF.

The chain has TRBV7-6 and TRBJ1-4; a weak D match, TRBD1 (6 bases). The CDR3 is made up of 19 amino acids. Deletions cut 5 bases from V and 7 bases from J, with 29 bases between. Germline CDR1 and CDR2: SGHVS and FNYEAQ. CDR3 loop: CASSQRPGHSSGAAEKLFF. The CDR3 bases are TGTGCCAGCAGCCAAAGACCGGGACACTCTAGTGGGGCTGCTGAAAAACTGTTTTTT. Using reference TRBV7-6 and TRBJ1-4 for the parts outside the CDR3, the full variable domain is GAGVSQSPRYKVTKRGQDVALRCDPISGHVSLYWYRQALGQGPEFLTYFNYEAQQDKSGLPNDRFSAERPEGSISTLTIQRTEQRDSAMYRCASSQRPGHSSGAAEKLFFGSGTQLSVL.

Only a few counts were recorded for this clone. V and J are TRBV21-1 and TRBJ2-7; the table gives TRBD2 as D, unverified against the DNA. TRBV21-1 is deemed a pseudogene. The CDR3 length is 11 residues. The CDR3 spells CAGTGGGEQYF. The CDR3 DNA follows: TGTGCCGGTACTGGGGGAGGCGAGCAGTACTTC.

The genes are TRBV7-9 and TRBJ2-7; TRBD1 agrees at 9 bases. The CDR3 has 14 residues. Per the germline V gene, CDR1 is SEHNR and CDR2 is FQNEAQ (reference sequence). The ends lost 5 bases at V and 3 bases at J; junction bases unmatched: 5. The CDR3 sequence: CASSTGTGYYEQYF. The CDR3, as DNA: TGTGCCAGCAGCACCGGGACAGGGTACTACGAGCAGTACTTC.

The J gene is TRBJ1-2, the V gene TRBV5-6; D is uncertain. Germline V CDR1 and CDR2: SGHDT, YYEEEE. The CDR3 covers 11 residues. With 0 bases removed from V and 7 bases from J, the gap between germline ends came to 4 bases. Here the CDR3 reads CASSLGSGYTF. Written as DNA, the CDR3 is TGTGCCAGCAGCTTGGGGAGTGGCTACACCTTC.

The rearrangement joins TRBV6-5 to TRBJ1-4; 8 bases agree with TRBD1. This CDR3 contains 14 residues. Per germline, CDR1 MNHEY and CDR2 SVGAGI. The V and J ends lost 6 bases and 4 bases, in that order; junction bases with no gene match: 4. CDR3 loop: CASSGQGFNEKLFF. The DNA for the CDR3 is TGTGCCAGCAGCGGACAGGGTTTTAATGAAAAACTGTTTTTT.

The chain employs TRBV19 and TRBJ2-7; D may be TRBD1 (6 bases). Trimming stripped 6 bases from V and 0 bases from J, with 15 bases between. CDR1 is LNHDA, CDR2 SQIVND, per germline (reference sequence). CDR3 size: 15 residues. The CDR3 spells CASRSETGSSYEQYF. The CDR3 DNA sequence: TGTGCCAGTAGATCCGAGACAGGAAGCTCCTACGAGCAGTACTTC.

The rearrangement links TRBV29-1 to TRBJ2-1; 9 positions agree with TRBD2. The V gene end was trimmed by 7 bases and the J gene end by 10 bases; junction bases not matched to a gene: 14. The CDR3 has 14 residues. Per the germline V gene, CDR1 is SQVTM and CDR2 is ANQGSEA. In DNA form, the CDR3 reads TGCAGCGCCCCACTTATAGCGGGAGATCTGGAGCAGTTCTTC. As protein: CSAPLIAGDLEQFF.

DNA of the CDR3: TGTGCCAGCAGCTCCGGGACTCCAGATTCACCCCTCCACTTT. This translates into CASSSGTPDSPLHF. J is TRBJ1-6 and V is TRBV7-9, with D maybe TRBD1 (5 bases). Germline CDR1 reads SEHNR; CDR2 reads FQNEAQ (reference sequence). V lost 4 bases and J 8 bases, leaving 12 bases between the germline ends. The CDR3 runs to 14 residues.

The rearrangement links TRBV18 to TRBJ2-7; 11 positions agree with TRBD2. The CDR3 sequence is 15 residues long. V was pared by 8 bases and J by 6 bases, with 12 bases of the junction left unmatched. The germline V gene encodes CDR1 KGHSH and CDR2 LQKENI. CDR3 nucleotides: TGTGCCAGCCACGAACCAGGTAGCGGGAGGGGCGAGCAGTACTTC. Protein: CASHEPGSGRGEQYF.

The chain carries TRBV3-1 (or the pseudogene TRBV3-2) and TRBJ1-2; no reliable D call. V lost 4 bases, J lost 8 bases, and 11 bases lay in between. The CDR3 loop spans 12 amino acids. Germline loops: CDR1 LGHDT, CDR2 YNNKEL (reference sequence). The CDR3 sequence is CASSRREGGYTF. In nucleotides, the CDR3 is TGTGCCAGCAGCCGCCGAGAGGGCGGCTACACCTTC.

Only one count was recorded for this clone. V gene TRBV7-9 combines with J gene TRBJ1-1, with D perhaps TRBD1 (5 bases). The CDR3 length is 15 residues. CDR1 and CDR2 (germline): SEHNR, FQNEAQ (reference sequence). Deletions cut 2 bases from V and 6 bases from J, with 16 bases between. CDR3 amino acids: CASSLLGGGIAEAFF. In nucleotides, the CDR3 is TGTGCCAGCAGCTTACTCGGCGGGGGGATCGCTGAAGCTTTCTTT.

The genes are TRBV4-2 and TRBJ2-1; no clear D gene. Germline V gene data show CDR1 as LGHNA and CDR2 as YNFKEQ. The V and J ends lost 0 bases and 0 bases respectively, with 9 bases between them. The CDR3 is made up of 16 amino acids. The CDR3 here is CASSQEGTLSYNEQFF. The CDR3 nucleotides read TGTGCCAGCAGCCAAGAGGGCACCCTCTCCTACAATGAGCAGTTCTTC.

The chain combines TRBV10-3 with TRBJ2-7; D uncertain. Trimming removed 4 bases from V and 2 bases from J, with 9 bases in between. The CDR3 is made up of 13 amino acids. Germline V gives CDR1 ENHRY, CDR2 SYGVKD. Written as DNA, the CDR3 is TGTGCCATCAGTGTAGGAGCCCCCTACGAGCAGTACTTC. Amino acid sequence: CAISVGAPYEQYF.

The chain employs TRBV19 and TRBJ2-5, with D perhaps matching TRBD2 (6 bases). The germline gives CDR1 LNHDA, CDR2 SQIVND (reference sequence). V was cut by 7 bases and J by 9 bases, with 15 bases left in between. The length of the CDR3 is 12 residues. CDR3 in amino acids: CASTASAGPQYF. The DNA for the CDR3 is TGTGCCAGTACCGCTAGCGCCGGGCCCCAGTACTTC.

The V and J genes are TRBV25-1 and TRBJ1-3, with D unresolved. In germline, CDR1 is MGHDK, CDR2 SYGVNS. This CDR3 is built from 17 residues. The germline V and J ends were trimmed by 7 bases and 0 bases, with 19 bases remaining between them. CDR3 coding DNA: TGTGCCAGCACCGAACCGACGCGGGAGGCCTCTGGAAACACCATATATTTT. Translating it yields CASTEPTREASGNTIYF.

The V call is TRBV15, the J call TRBJ2-7, with D possibly being TRBD2 (6 bases). V was cut by 3 bases and J by 0 bases, with 12 bases left in between. This CDR3 contains 15 residues. From germline, CDR1 is LNHNV and CDR2 YYDKDF (reference sequence). The CDR3 DNA sequence: TGTGCCACCAGCAGCGGGCGGGGATACTCCTACGAGCAGTACTTC. Protein product: CATSSGRGYSYEQYF. Complete variable domain (other parts from reference TRBV15 and TRBJ2-7): DAMVIQNPRYQVTQFGKPVTLSCSQTLNHNVMYWYQQKSSQAPKLLFHYYDKDFNNEADTPDNFQSRRPNTSFCFLDIRSPGLGDTAMYLCATSSGRGYSYEQYFGPGTRLTVT.

The CDR3 protein is CASSSTGENEQFF. The CDR3 DNA reads TGTGCCAGCAGCTCCACAGGTGAGAATGAGCAGTTCTTC. V gene TRBV7-3 combines with J gene TRBJ2-1; weak D call: TRBD1 (5 bases). Trimming stripped 4 bases from V and 7 bases from J, with 11 bases between. Germline V gene data show CDR1 as SGHTA and CDR2 as FQGTGA. This CDR3 has 13 residues.

The chain uses TRBV27 and TRBJ1-6; D unclear. V was clipped by 4 bases and J by 7 bases, with 23 bases between them. Germline-derived CDR1 and CDR2 are MNHEY and SMNVEV (reference sequence). The CDR3 is 18 residues long. The CDR3 protein is CASSSSPRGSGKNSPLHF. CDR3 bases: TGTGCCAGCAGTTCGAGCCCCCGGGGTTCGGGGAAAAATTCACCCCTCCACTTT.